This TCR beta chain emerged from a study of shared clonotypes between healthy human individuals. Libraries were prepared by immunoSEQ multiplex PCR; TCRdb keeps only in-frame clonotypes and omits some of them. The table records approximately 1.5 million clones, about 98.5% of them present only once. Germline-derived CDR1 and CDR2 are SGDLS and YYNGEE. Trimming removed 0 bases at V and 2 bases at J, with 8 bases between. There are 15 residues in the CDR3. The V and J genes are TRBV9 and TRBJ2-2, with a possible D match to TRBD1 (6 bases). The source of this sequence is a man aged 25 to 40 in good health. Sequences were obtained from naive CD4+ T cells sorted from blood. The subset here: CD45RA+ positively selected. The CDR3 sequence: CASSVVGQNTGELFF. The CDR3 nucleotides are TGTGCCAGCAGCGTAGTGGGACAAAACACCGGGGAGCTGTTTTTT. The full variable domain, its missing parts supplied by reference TRBV9 and TRBJ2-2, is DSGVTQTPKHLITATGQRVTLRCSPRSGDLSVYWYQQSLDQGLQFLIQYYNGEERAKGNILERFSAQQFPDLHSELNLSSLELGDSALYFCASSVVGQNTGELFFGEGSRLTVL.